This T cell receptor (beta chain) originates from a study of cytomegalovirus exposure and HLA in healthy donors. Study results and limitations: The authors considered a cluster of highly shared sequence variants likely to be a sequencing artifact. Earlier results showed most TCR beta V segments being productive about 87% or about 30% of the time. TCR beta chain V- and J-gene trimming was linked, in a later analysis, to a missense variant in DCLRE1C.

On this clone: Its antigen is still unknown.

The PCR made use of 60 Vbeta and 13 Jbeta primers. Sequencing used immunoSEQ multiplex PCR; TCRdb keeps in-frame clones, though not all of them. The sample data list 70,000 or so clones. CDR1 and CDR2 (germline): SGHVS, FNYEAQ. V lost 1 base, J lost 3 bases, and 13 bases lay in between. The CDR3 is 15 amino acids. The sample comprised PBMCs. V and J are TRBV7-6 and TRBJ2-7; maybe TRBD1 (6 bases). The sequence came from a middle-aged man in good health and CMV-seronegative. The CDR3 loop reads CASSLVQQGNYEQYF. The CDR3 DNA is TGTGCCAGCAGCTTAGTGCAACAGGGTAACTACGAGCAGTACTTC.